The entry that follows covers one T cell receptor (beta chain) sequence. The CDR3 is made up of 11 amino acids. Germline-derived CDR1 and CDR2 are SGHAT and FQNNGV. V was cut by 6 bases and J by 8 bases, with 11 bases left in between. This entry is derived from a study of blood T cell repertoires in COVID-19. Sequenced by immunoSEQ multiplex PCR; TCRdb stores in-frame clones only, minus some. The sample shows approximately 130,000 clones, around 87% of them seen only once. Input material: peripheral blood. J is TRBJ2-7 and V is TRBV11-2; tentative D call: TRBD1 (6 bases). The receptor was isolated from a woman aged 45-60 years who had recovered from COVID-19. CDR3 sequence reads: CASSQTGKQYF. CDR3 coding DNA: TGTGCCAGCAGTCAAACAGGGAAGCAGTACTTC.